These T cell receptor beta chains were read from a single sample in a study of T cells in severe cutaneous drug reactions. TCRdb reprocessed the multiplex PCR reads and reports one entry per CDR3 protein, with no DNA. Found here are over a thousand distinct CDR3 sequences; the top ten clones hold approximately 51%. Sequenced: cells from a skin blister. The receptors here all came from a human donor with a severe cutaneous adverse drug reaction. CDR3s include the opening cysteine and the closing phenylalanine or tryptophan. Each record gives: clone size, CDR3 length, J gene, V gene, CDR3 protein. A clone size is listed for some rows: how often the clone was seen (once, few, many), or a class if it is expanded.

clone_size: medium-sized
cdr3_length: 15
j_call: TRBJ2-1
v_call: TRBV7-2
cdr3_aa: CASSWGLAENNEQFF

clone_size: NA
cdr3_length: 14
j_call: TRBJ2-3
v_call: TRBV5-1
cdr3_aa: CASSSGLSKVTQYF

clone_size: NA
cdr3_length: 16
j_call: TRBJ2-3
v_call: TRBV5-5
cdr3_aa: CASSLLPGQITDTQYF

clone_size: medium-sized
cdr3_length: 15
j_call: TRBJ2-2
v_call: TRBV5-1
cdr3_aa: CASSLIAANTGELFF

clone_size: NA
cdr3_length: 19
j_call: TRBJ2-6
v_call: TRBV20-1
cdr3_aa: CSARGLGQSRRGGANVLTF

clone_size: medium-sized
cdr3_length: 15
j_call: TRBJ2-3
v_call: TRBV12-3/TRBV12-4
cdr3_aa: CASTPGTSGIDTQYF

clone_size: medium-sized
cdr3_length: 16
j_call: TRBJ2-3
v_call: TRBV2
cdr3_aa: CASSEDSPSIGDTQYF

clone_size: NA
cdr3_length: 14
j_call: TRBJ2-5
v_call: TRBV5-6
cdr3_aa: CASSFIRAQETQYF

clone_size: medium-sized
cdr3_length: 13
j_call: TRBJ1-1
v_call: TRBV7-8
cdr3_aa: CASSPPLFSEAFF

clone_size: large
cdr3_length: 15
j_call: TRBJ2-7
v_call: TRBV28
cdr3_aa: CASSSPGTTLYEQYF

clone_size: medium-sized
cdr3_length: 12
j_call: TRBJ2-3
v_call: TRBV5-4
cdr3_aa: CASSRGTDTQYF

clone_size: NA
cdr3_length: 15
j_call: TRBJ2-3
v_call: TRBV12-3/TRBV12-4
cdr3_aa: CASSFFSTRVDTQYF

clone_size: large
cdr3_length: 18
j_call: TRBJ1-5
v_call: TRBV15
cdr3_aa: CATSRDRGQGAVAQPQHF

clone_size: medium-sized
cdr3_length: 14
j_call: TRBJ1-3
v_call: TRBV7-2
cdr3_aa: CASSLGGSGNTIYF

clone_size: medium-sized
cdr3_length: 13
j_call: TRBJ1-1
v_call: TRBV14
cdr3_aa: CASRGGGNTEAFF

clone_size: medium-sized
cdr3_length: 13
j_call: TRBJ2-7
v_call: TRBV11-2
cdr3_aa: CARWDREFDEQYF

clone_size: medium-sized
cdr3_length: 16
j_call: TRBJ2-1
v_call: TRBV11-2
cdr3_aa: CASSSISGRASHEQFF

clone_size: medium-sized
cdr3_length: 13
j_call: TRBJ2-5
v_call: TRBV15
cdr3_aa: CATSPIAGETQYF

clone_size: NA
cdr3_length: 13
j_call: TRBJ1-4
v_call: TRBV5-1
cdr3_aa: CASSLGANEKLFF

clone_size: medium-sized
cdr3_length: 14
j_call: TRBJ2-1
v_call: TRBV5-1
cdr3_aa: CASSPTTGYNEQFF

clone_size: NA
cdr3_length: 14
j_call: TRBJ1-5
v_call: TRBV20-1
cdr3_aa: CSALNVGGSQPQHF

clone_size: NA
cdr3_length: 14
j_call: TRBJ2-1
v_call: TRBV4-3
cdr3_aa: CASSRGGLNDEQFF

clone_size: medium-sized
cdr3_length: 13
j_call: TRBJ1-5
v_call: TRBV12-3/TRBV12-4
cdr3_aa: CASSFSRNQPQHF

clone_size: medium-sized
cdr3_length: 13
j_call: TRBJ2-5
v_call: TRBV10-3
cdr3_aa: CAISERMEETQYF

clone_size: NA
cdr3_length: 16
j_call: TRBJ2-7
v_call: TRBV4-1
cdr3_aa: CASSNNPRLAGDEQYF

clone_size: NA
cdr3_length: 14
j_call: TRBJ2-3
v_call: TRBV6-2/TRBV6-3
cdr3_aa: CASSYWRGADTQYF

clone_size: NA
cdr3_length: 16
j_call: TRBJ2-7
v_call: TRBV29-1
cdr3_aa: CSVEAPDRGEFGEQYF

clone_size: large
cdr3_length: 15
j_call: TRBJ2-2
v_call: TRBV27
cdr3_aa: CASSFGRTNTGELFF

clone_size: NA
cdr3_length: 14
j_call: TRBJ2-1
v_call: TRBV29-1
cdr3_aa: CSAKTGQFVGEQFF

clone_size: medium-sized
cdr3_length: 13
j_call: TRBJ1-1
v_call: TRBV12-3/TRBV12-4
cdr3_aa: CASGLRAPPEAFF

clone_size: NA
cdr3_length: 15
j_call: TRBJ2-1
v_call: TRBV9
cdr3_aa: CASSVASSSYNEQFF

clone_size: NA
cdr3_length: 14
j_call: TRBJ2-3
v_call: TRBV5-4
cdr3_aa: CASSLPGLLDTQYF

clone_size: NA
cdr3_length: 18
j_call: TRBJ2-1
v_call: TRBV20-1
cdr3_aa: CSAREILETSIPSNEQFF

clone_size: medium-sized
cdr3_length: 14
j_call: TRBJ2-7
v_call: TRBV7-2
cdr3_aa: CASSTPGRRIEQYF

clone_size: medium-sized
cdr3_length: 13
j_call: TRBJ2-2
v_call: TRBV12-3/TRBV12-4
cdr3_aa: CASRLTGPEELFF

clone_size: large
cdr3_length: 11
j_call: TRBJ1-5
v_call: TRBV6-1
cdr3_aa: CASSESQPQHF

clone_size: NA
cdr3_length: 14
j_call: TRBJ2-5
v_call: TRBV11-2
cdr3_aa: CASSLDRGYETQYF

clone_size: NA
cdr3_length: 16
j_call: TRBJ2-3
v_call: TRBV7-3
cdr3_aa: CASSLGVSGGTDTQYF

clone_size: medium-sized
cdr3_length: 14
j_call: TRBJ1-2
v_call: TRBV2
cdr3_aa: CASRRRDTDYGYTF

clone_size: large
cdr3_length: 12
j_call: TRBJ2-1
v_call: TRBV28
cdr3_aa: CASALAGNEQFF

clone_size: NA
cdr3_length: 16
j_call: TRBJ2-2
v_call: TRBV12-3/TRBV12-4
cdr3_aa: CASSPFRGPNTGELFF

clone_size: NA
cdr3_length: 13
j_call: TRBJ2-1
v_call: TRBV29-1
cdr3_aa: CSVYGHLYNEQFF

clone_size: NA
cdr3_length: 13
j_call: TRBJ2-7
v_call: TRBV5-6
cdr3_aa: CASSFRESYEQYF

clone_size: NA
cdr3_length: 16
j_call: TRBJ2-7
v_call: TRBV20-1
cdr3_aa: CSSAEVRQREVYEQYF

clone_size: medium-sized
cdr3_length: 15
j_call: TRBJ2-1
v_call: TRBV4-3
cdr3_aa: CASSPHYNPYNEQFF

clone_size: medium-sized
cdr3_length: 15
j_call: TRBJ2-3
v_call: TRBV7-2
cdr3_aa: CASSMTESETDTQYF

clone_size: NA
cdr3_length: 16
j_call: TRBJ2-5
v_call: TRBV7-2
cdr3_aa: CASSPGRPGQQETQYF

clone_size: NA
cdr3_length: 17
j_call: TRBJ2-6
v_call: TRBV5-5
cdr3_aa: CASSLAGFLAGANVLTF

clone_size: NA
cdr3_length: 15
j_call: TRBJ1-1
v_call: TRBV19
cdr3_aa: CASIPGDRKNTEAFF

clone_size: NA
cdr3_length: 15
j_call: TRBJ2-1
v_call: TRBV20-1
cdr3_aa: CSASPPTSSYNEQFF

clone_size: medium-sized
cdr3_length: 17
j_call: TRBJ2-7
v_call: TRBV6-2/TRBV6-3
cdr3_aa: CASSPPLHRQFVDEQYF

clone_size: medium-sized
cdr3_length: 14
j_call: TRBJ2-7
v_call: TRBV5-4
cdr3_aa: CASRSGASSYEQYF

clone_size: medium-sized
cdr3_length: 16
j_call: TRBJ2-1
v_call: TRBV6-1
cdr3_aa: CASSSEGSATWNEQFF

clone_size: medium-sized
cdr3_length: 13
j_call: TRBJ2-3
v_call: TRBV19
cdr3_aa: CATQVGGADTQYF

clone_size: NA
cdr3_length: 13
j_call: TRBJ2-5
v_call: TRBV29-1
cdr3_aa: CSVEDPKKETQYF

clone_size: NA
cdr3_length: 16
j_call: TRBJ2-1
v_call: TRBV4-2
cdr3_aa: CASSQGGRVVWNEQFF

clone_size: NA
cdr3_length: 13
j_call: TRBJ2-1
v_call: TRBV30
cdr3_aa: CAWSPRQTSPQFF

clone_size: large
cdr3_length: 15
j_call: TRBJ2-7
v_call: TRBV27
cdr3_aa: CASSFRLAGGYEQYF

clone_size: medium-sized
cdr3_length: 14
j_call: TRBJ2-3
v_call: TRBV11-2
cdr3_aa: CASSSDRGVDTQYF

clone_size: NA
cdr3_length: 15
j_call: TRBJ2-7
v_call: TRBV13
cdr3_aa: CASSVGGPGGNEQYF